Listed below are T cell receptor beta chains from one sample, sequenced in a study of PD-1 blockade in classical Hodgkin lymphoma. This table comes from immunoSEQ multiplex PCR, and its TCRdb copy is limited to in-frame clones, with some not included. The sample shows 50,000 to 85,000 clones, 60% to 80% of them seen only once. The starting material was peripheral blood mononuclear cells (PBMCs), obtained before the second cycle of nivolumab. These receptors came from a human donor with classical Hodgkin lymphoma. Each CDR3 is given with its conserved first and last residue. The order of the fields is V gene, clone size, J gene, D gene, CDR3 protein, CDR3 DNA. A D gene is named only where the DNA matches it firmly. For some rows the clone size is stated as once, few or many, or as a class when expanded; others skip it.

>TRBV4-1|-|TRBJ2-3|-
CASSQATQDTQYF
TGCGCCAGCAGCCAGGCAACTCAAGATACGCAGTATTTT
>TRBV2|few|TRBJ2-3|TRBD1
CATRDRGPTDTQYF
TGTGCCACTAGGGACAGGGGGCCCACAGATACGCAGTATTTT
>TRBV5-6|few|TRBJ2-7|-
CASSSGQGYYEQYF
TGTGCCAGCAGCTCGGGGCAGGGATATTACGAGCAGTACTTC
>TRBV7-2|-|TRBJ2-1|-
CASSSPGSKQFF
TGTGCCAGCAGCTCCCCCGGGAGTAAGCAGTTCTTC
>TRBV27|-|TRBJ1-2|TRBD1
CASNHRGASGGYTF
TGTGCCAGCAATCACAGGGGCGCAAGTGGTGGCTACACCTTC
>TRBV7-2|-|TRBJ1-6|-
CASNDRMSPLHF
TGTGCCAGCAATGACAGGATGTCACCCCTCCACTTT
>TRBV5-1|few|TRBJ1-4|TRBD1
CASSLRQGEGEKLFF
TGCGCCAGCAGCCTGAGGCAGGGGGAGGGTGAAAAACTGTTTTTT
>TRBV27|once|TRBJ2-5|TRBD2
CASSSGTSGSETQYF
TGTGCCAGCAGTTCAGGGACTAGCGGGAGTGAGACCCAGTACTTC
>TRBV5-1|-|TRBJ1-1|-
CASSLETANTEAFF
TGCGCCAGCAGCTTAGAGACGGCCAACACTGAAGCTTTCTTT
>TRBV6-1|-|TRBJ2-5|-
CASSERGWASRPETQYF
TGTGCCAGCAGTGAACGGGGGTGGGCTAGCCGTCCAGAGACCCAGTACTTC
>TRBV15|once|TRBJ2-5|-
CATSRDRGVTAGETQYF
TGTGCCACCAGCAGAGATAGGGGAGTGACAGCGGGAGAGACCCAGTACTTC
>TRBV2|once|TRBJ1-1|-
CARQGGGGSEAFF
TGTGCCCGCCAGGGAGGAGGGGGATCTGAAGCTTTCTTT
>TRBV7-9|-|TRBJ2-5|-
CASSLTTKETQYF
TGTGCCAGCAGCTTGACAACTAAAGAGACCCAGTACTTC
>TRBV18|-|TRBJ1-1|-
CASSPESTEAFF
TGTGCCAGCTCACCCGAGAGCACTGAAGCTTTCTTT
>TRBV7-7|-|TRBJ2-5|-
CASSLVRGGQETQYF
TGTGCTAGCAGCTTAGTTCGAGGGGGACAAGAGACCCAGTACTTC
>TRBV28|-|TRBJ2-5|-
CASKQDSQETQYF
TGTGCCAGCAAGCAGGACAGCCAAGAGACCCAGTACTTC
>TRBV7-9|few|TRBJ1-2|-
CASSSDPSEGYGYTF
TGTGCCAGCAGCTCCGATCCAAGTGAGGGCTATGGCTACACCTTC
>TRBV11-2|-|TRBJ2-7|-
CASSTTVGPYEQYF
TGTGCCAGCAGCACCACAGTGGGGCCCTACGAGCAGTACTTC
>TRBV4-1|-|TRBJ1-1|-
CASSQEGGVNTEAFF
TGCGCCAGCAGCCAAGAAGGGGGAGTGAACACTGAAGCTTTCTTT
>TRBV7-7|-|TRBJ1-2|-
CASSLNGIYGYTF
TGTGCCAGCAGCTTAAATGGCATCTATGGCTACACCTTC
>TRBV5-1|few|TRBJ1-2|-
CASSAQGNYGYTF
TGCGCCAGCAGTGCCCAGGGCAACTATGGCTACACCTTC
>TRBV27|-|TRBJ1-2|TRBD1
CASSYDRDGSYGYTF
TGTGCCAGCAGTTACGACAGGGATGGTAGCTATGGCTACACCTTC
>TRBV28|-|TRBJ2-1|-
CASSLAPNEQFF
TGTGCCAGCAGTTTAGCTCCTAATGAGCAGTTCTTC
>TRBV9|many|TRBJ1-6|TRBD1
CASSVQDRDNSPLHF
TGTGCCAGCAGCGTCCAGGACAGGGATAATTCACCCCTCCACTTT
>TRBV2|-|TRBJ1-1|TRBD1
CASSKGAATEAFF
TGTGCCAGCAGTAAGGGGGCGGCCACTGAAGCTTTCTTT
>TRBV5-1|-|TRBJ1-1|-
CASSLEGSGTEAFF
TGCGCCAGCAGCTTGGAGGGCAGCGGCACTGAAGCTTTCTTT
>TRBV7-3|-|TRBJ2-7|-
CASSLTQGYEQYF
TGTGCCAGCAGCTTAACGCAGGGATACGAGCAGTACTTC
>TRBV7-3|-|TRBJ2-2|-
CASSLPAGGGELFF
TGTGCCAGCAGCTTACCGGCCGGGGGCGGGGAGCTGTTTTTT
>TRBV27|-|TRBJ1-5|-
CASSARNQPQHF
TGTGCCAGCAGTGCCCGGAATCAGCCCCAGCATTTT
>TRBV19|-|TRBJ2-7|TRBD2
CASSIERTRSFDEQYF
TGTGCCAGTAGTATAGAAAGGACTAGGAGTTTCGACGAGCAGTACTTC
>TRBV9|-|TRBJ2-2|TRBD1
CASSVASGQGAWAGELFF
TGTGCCAGCAGCGTAGCCTCGGGACAGGGGGCATGGGCCGGGGAGCTGTTTTTT
>TRBV5-1|-|TRBJ2-6|-
CASSLAPNPGANVLTF
TGCGCCAGCAGCTTGGCCCCTAACCCTGGGGCCAACGTCCTGACTTTC
>TRBV6-5|-|TRBJ1-2|-
CASMGEGGGYTF
TGTGCCAGCATGGGGGAAGGAGGTGGCTACACCTTC
>TRBV5-1|once|TRBJ2-1|TRBD2
CASSRDTSGRADDTFF
TGCGCCAGCAGCCGGGACACTAGCGGGAGGGCCGACGATACGTTCTTC
>TRBV11-3|few|TRBJ2-1|-
CASSPGDSPQFF
TGTGCCAGCAGCCCAGGGGATTCTCCGCAGTTCTTC
>TRBV2|-|TRBJ2-7|-
CASIDRESYEQYF
TGTGCCAGCATCGATAGGGAATCCTACGAGCAGTACTTC
>TRBV7-6|-|TRBJ2-7|-
CASSLETGRDEQYF
TGTGCCAGCAGCTTAGAAACAGGTAGAGACGAGCAGTACTTC
>TRBV15|-|TRBJ1-5|-
CATSRDRINQPQHF
TGTGCCACCAGCAGAGACAGGATCAATCAGCCCCAGCATTTT
>TRBV4-1|-|TRBJ2-7|TRBD1
CASSQVGQGALEQYF
TGCGCCAGCAGCCAAGTGGGACAGGGGGCACTCGAGCAGTACTTC
>TRBV7-9|-|TRBJ2-7|-
CASSLEGIGSYEQYF
TGTGCCAGCAGCTTAGAGGGCATAGGGAGCTACGAGCAGTACTTC
>TRBV7-9|once|TRBJ1-2|-
CASSLVGGNYGYTF
TGTGCCAGCAGCTTAGTCGGGGGGAACTATGGCTACACCTTC
>TRBV7-2|-|TRBJ2-6|TRBD2
CASSLVAGGSSGANVLTF
TGTGCCAGCAGCTTAGTCGCGGGAGGTTCCTCTGGGGCCAACGTCCTGACTTTC
>TRBV5-1|-|TRBJ2-7|-
CASSLESYEQYF
TGCGCCAGCAGCTTGGAGTCCTACGAGCAGTACTTC
>TRBV10-1|-|TRBJ2-7|-
CATISTSGEQYF
TGCGCCACCATCTCTACTTCTGGGGAGCAGTACTTC
>TRBV5-1|-|TRBJ2-7|-
CASSLDAYEQYF
TGCGCCAGCAGCTTGGATGCTTACGAGCAGTACTTC
>TRBV23-1|-|TRBJ1-2|TRBD1
CAGTGTGTGLVWDYGYTF
TGCGCCGGAACAGGGACCGGGACAGGGCTTGTTTGGGACTATGGCTACACCTTC
>TRBV29-1|-|TRBJ2-6|-
CSVGGQGYVLTF
TGCAGCGTCGGGGGGCAGGGTTACGTCCTGACTTTC
>TRBV19|-|TRBJ2-3|-
CATKSFQQANTQYF
TGTGCCACGAAGAGTTTTCAACAGGCCAATACGCAGTATTTT
>TRBV5-4|-|TRBJ2-1|TRBD2
CASSLQGTRVRNEQFF
TGTGCCAGCAGCTTGCAAGGGACTAGAGTGAGGAATGAGCAGTTCTTC